The text below deals with one T cell receptor (beta chain). With 3 bases clipped from V and 9 bases from J, the junction kept 11 bases outside the gene matches. The length of the CDR3 is 15 residues. Looked up from germline, CDR1 is SGHTA and CDR2 is FQGNSA. This sample was taken from a study of blood T cell repertoires in COVID-19. Whole-study context: Italy, Spain and the United States were the sources of the convalescent and acute COVID-19 samples. Nucleic acid was either cDNA or gDNA, and it came from T cells, B-cell-depleted T cells, or PBMCs.

Study processing details: Estimation of nucleated cell counts relied on the amplification of reference gene primers. TCRdb's copy holds only in-frame clones and misses some; the assay was immunoSEQ multiplex PCR. For V, J and clone size, that table is used; D and trimming come from the DNA. In the table there are about 190,000 clones, more than 75% of which are singletons. Sequencing used peripheral blood. The J gene is TRBJ2-1, the V gene TRBV7-2, with 7 nucleotides matching TRBD2. The TCR was taken from a woman older than 75 with acute or convalescent COVID-19. CDR3 nucleotide sequence: TGTGCCAGCAGCTTCTACGGCGGGAGTAGTGCTGAGCAGTTCTTC. Its protein product is CASSFYGGSSAEQFF.